The subject of this entry is one T cell receptor beta chain. Its antigen is undetermined. The data stem from a study of Ad26.COV2.S vaccination and SARS-CoV-2 variants. General study results and limits: Those who received the vaccine showed greater spike-specific TCR breadth than those given placebo.

TCRdb keeps only in-frame clones here, not all; method: immunoSEQ multiplex PCR. The table has 300,000 to 400,000 clones, about 91% seen once. Sequenced material: peripheral blood, taken after recovery from COVID-19. The receptor was derived from a human donor who had recovered from COVID-19.

The CDR3 DNA is TGTGCCAGCAGTGCACTTGCGGGGGGCCCCGGGGAGCTGTTTTTT. It yields the protein CASSALAGGPGELFF. This sequence joins TRBV2 and TRBJ2-2; TRBD2 aligns across 8 bases. V lost 4 bases to trimming and J lost 6 bases; unmatched junction nucleotides: 7. The CDR3 sequence is 15 residues long. CDR1 and CDR2 from the germline V gene are SNHLY and FYNNEI.